Detailed here is one T cell receptor (beta chain). The sample is drawn from a study of regulatory T cells in long-lasting Graves disease. Building of the TCR beta libraries involved iRepertoire HTBI primers and Arm-PCR of CDR3 regions. TCRdb passed the multiplex PCR reads through MiXCR, listing each CDR3 protein once. Among about 320,000 distinct CDR3 sequences listed, 18% were seen once. This CDR3 comprises 16 residues. The V gene lost 7 bases and the J gene lost 4 bases, with 23 bases spanning the gap. From germline, CDR1 is MNHNS and CDR2 SASEGT. Specified time point: newly diagnosed GD, antithyroid drugs for less than 3 months. PBMC-extracted RNA yielded the TCR library.

The sequence came from a female donor with Graves disease. Sequenced material: peripheral blood mononuclear cells (PBMCs), taken at new diagnosis, from a patient treated with antithyroid drugs. V is TRBV6-1 and J is TRBJ2-7; D may be TRBD1 (6 bases). CDR3 DNA: TGTGCCAGCACCGATGGGCTAGTAGGGGGATTATACGAGCAGTACTTC. This encodes CASTDGLVGGLYEQYF.